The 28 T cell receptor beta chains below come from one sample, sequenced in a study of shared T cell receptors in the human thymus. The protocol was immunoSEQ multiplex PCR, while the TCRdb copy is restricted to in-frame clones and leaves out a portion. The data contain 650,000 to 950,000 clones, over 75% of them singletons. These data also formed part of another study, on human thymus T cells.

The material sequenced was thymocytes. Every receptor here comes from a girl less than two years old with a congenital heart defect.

The CDR3 DNA reads TGTGCCATCAGAGCCCTGGGACAGCTTAACTATGGCTACACCTTC. Its protein is CAIRALGQLNYGYTF. The rearrangement uses TRBV10-3 and TRBJ1-2, with 7 bases fitting TRBD1. V shed 6 bases, J shed 1 base, and the junction held 8 bases outside the gene matches. Germline V CDR1 and CDR2: ENHRY, SYGVKD. This CDR3 has 15 residues.

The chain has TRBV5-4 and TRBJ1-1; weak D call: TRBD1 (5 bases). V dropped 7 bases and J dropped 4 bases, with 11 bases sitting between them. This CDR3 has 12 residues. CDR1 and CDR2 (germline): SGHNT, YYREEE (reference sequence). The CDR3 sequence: CASSGGITEAFF. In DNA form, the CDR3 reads TGTGCCAGCTCTGGGGGGATCACTGAAGCTTTCTTT.

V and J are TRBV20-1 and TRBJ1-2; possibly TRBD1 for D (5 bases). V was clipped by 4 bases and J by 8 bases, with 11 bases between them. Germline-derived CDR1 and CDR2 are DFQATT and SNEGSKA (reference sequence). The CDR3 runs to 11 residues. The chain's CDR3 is CSAKGHRGYTF. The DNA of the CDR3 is TGCAGTGCTAAGGGGCATAGGGGCTACACCTTC.

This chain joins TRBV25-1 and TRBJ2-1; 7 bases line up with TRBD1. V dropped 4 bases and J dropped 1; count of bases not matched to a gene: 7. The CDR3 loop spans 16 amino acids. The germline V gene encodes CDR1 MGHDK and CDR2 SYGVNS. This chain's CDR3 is CASSVRGRPSYNEQFF. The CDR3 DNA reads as TGTGCCAGCAGTGTCAGGGGGAGACCTTCCTACAATGAGCAGTTCTTC. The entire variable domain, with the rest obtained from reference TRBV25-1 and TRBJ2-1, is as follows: EADIYQTPRYLVIGTGKKITLECSQTMGHDKMYWYQQDPGMELHLIHYSYGVNSTEKGDLSSESTVSRIRTEHFPLTLESARPSHTSQYLCASSVRGRPSYNEQFFGPGTRLTVL.

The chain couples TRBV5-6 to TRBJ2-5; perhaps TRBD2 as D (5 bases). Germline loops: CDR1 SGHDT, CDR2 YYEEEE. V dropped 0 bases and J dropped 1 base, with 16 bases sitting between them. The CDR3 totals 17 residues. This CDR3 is CASSLADGVPIQETQYF. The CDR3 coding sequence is TGTGCCAGCAGCTTGGCCGACGGGGTGCCTATCCAAGAGACCCAGTACTTC.

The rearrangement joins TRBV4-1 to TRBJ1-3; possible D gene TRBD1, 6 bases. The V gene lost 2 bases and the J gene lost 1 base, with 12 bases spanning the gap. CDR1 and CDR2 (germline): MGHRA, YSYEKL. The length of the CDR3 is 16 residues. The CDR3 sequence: CASSQQTGPSGNTIYF. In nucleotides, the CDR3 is TGCGCCAGCAGCCAACAGACAGGACCTTCTGGAAACACCATATATTTT.

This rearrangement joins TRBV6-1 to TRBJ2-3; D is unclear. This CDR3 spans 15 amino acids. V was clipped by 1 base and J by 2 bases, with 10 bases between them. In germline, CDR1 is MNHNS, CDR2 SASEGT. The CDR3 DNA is TGTGCCAGCAGTGAAGGCGGAGCCAACACAGATACGCAGTATTTT. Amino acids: CASSEGGANTDTQYF.

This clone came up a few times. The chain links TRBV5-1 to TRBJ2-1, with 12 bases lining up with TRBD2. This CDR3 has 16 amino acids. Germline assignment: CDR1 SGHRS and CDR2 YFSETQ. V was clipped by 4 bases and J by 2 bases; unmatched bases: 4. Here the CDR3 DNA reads TGCGCCAGCAGCCCGGGACTAGCGGGTACCTACAATGAGCAGTTCTTC. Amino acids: CASSPGLAGTYNEQFF.

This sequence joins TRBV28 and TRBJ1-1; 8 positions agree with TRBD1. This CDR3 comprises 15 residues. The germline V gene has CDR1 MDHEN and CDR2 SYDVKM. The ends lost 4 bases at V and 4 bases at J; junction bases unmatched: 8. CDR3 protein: CASSSAGGKGTEAFF. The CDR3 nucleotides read TGTGCCAGCAGTTCAGCAGGGGGCAAGGGCACTGAAGCTTTCTTT.

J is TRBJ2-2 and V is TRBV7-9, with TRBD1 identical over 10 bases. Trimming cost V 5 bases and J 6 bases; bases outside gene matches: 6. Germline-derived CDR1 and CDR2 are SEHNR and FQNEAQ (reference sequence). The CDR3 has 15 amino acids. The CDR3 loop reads CASSHGTGEPGELFF. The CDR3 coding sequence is TGTGCCAGCAGCCACGGGACAGGGGAACCCGGGGAGCTGTTTTTT.

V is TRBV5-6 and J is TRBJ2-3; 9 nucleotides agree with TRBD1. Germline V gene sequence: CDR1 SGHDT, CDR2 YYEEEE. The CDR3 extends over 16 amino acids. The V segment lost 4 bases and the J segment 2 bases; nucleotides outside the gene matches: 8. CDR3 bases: TGTGCCAGCAGCCTCAGCCGGGACAGGGACACAGATACGCAGTATTTT. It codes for CASSLSRDRDTDTQYF.

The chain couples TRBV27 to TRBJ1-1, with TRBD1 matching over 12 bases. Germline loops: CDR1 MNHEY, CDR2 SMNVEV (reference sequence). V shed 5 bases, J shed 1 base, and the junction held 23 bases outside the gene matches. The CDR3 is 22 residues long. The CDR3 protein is CASSPLFGTPGQGARGNTEAFF. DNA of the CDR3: TGTGCCAGCAGTCCACTATTTGGAACCCCGGGACAGGGGGCTCGGGGGAACACTGAAGCTTTCTTT.

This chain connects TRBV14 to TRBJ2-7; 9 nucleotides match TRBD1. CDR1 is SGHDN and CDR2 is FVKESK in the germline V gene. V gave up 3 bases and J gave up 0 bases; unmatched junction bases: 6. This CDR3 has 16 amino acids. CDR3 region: CASSHRTGESSYEQYF. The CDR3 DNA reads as TGTGCCAGCAGCCACCGGACAGGGGAGTCCTCCTACGAGCAGTACTTC.

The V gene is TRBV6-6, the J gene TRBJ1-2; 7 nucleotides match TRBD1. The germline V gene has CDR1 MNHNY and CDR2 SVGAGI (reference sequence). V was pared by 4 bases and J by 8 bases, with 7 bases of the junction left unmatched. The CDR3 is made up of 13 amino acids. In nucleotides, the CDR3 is TGTGCCAGCAGTTCAGGGGGGCTCCGCGGCTACACCTTC. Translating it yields CASSSGGLRGYTF.

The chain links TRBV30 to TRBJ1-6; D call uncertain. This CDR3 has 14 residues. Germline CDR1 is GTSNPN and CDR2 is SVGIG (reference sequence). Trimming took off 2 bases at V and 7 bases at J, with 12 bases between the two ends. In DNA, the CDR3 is TGTGCCTGGAGTCGGGAACAGCTCAATTCACCCCTCCACTTT. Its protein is CAWSREQLNSPLHF.

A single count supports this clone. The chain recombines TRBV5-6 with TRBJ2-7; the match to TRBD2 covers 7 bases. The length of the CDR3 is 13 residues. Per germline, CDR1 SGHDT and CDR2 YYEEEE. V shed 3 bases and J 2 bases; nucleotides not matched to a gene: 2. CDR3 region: CASSSGTTYEQYF. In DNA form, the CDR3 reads TGTGCCAGCAGCTCCGGGACTACCTACGAGCAGTACTTC.

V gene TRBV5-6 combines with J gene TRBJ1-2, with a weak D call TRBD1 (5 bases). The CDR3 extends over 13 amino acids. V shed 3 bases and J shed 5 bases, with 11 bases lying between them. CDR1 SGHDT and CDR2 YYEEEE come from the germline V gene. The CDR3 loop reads CASSSGGDYGYTF. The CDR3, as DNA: TGTGCCAGCAGCTCGGGGGGGGATTATGGCTACACCTTC. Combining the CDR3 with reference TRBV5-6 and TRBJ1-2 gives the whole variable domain DAGVTQSPTHLIKTRGQQVTLRCSPKSGHDTVSWYQQALGQGPQFIFQYYEEEERQRGNFPDRFSGHQFPNYSSELNVNALLLGDSALYLCASSSGGDYGYTFGSGTRLTVV.

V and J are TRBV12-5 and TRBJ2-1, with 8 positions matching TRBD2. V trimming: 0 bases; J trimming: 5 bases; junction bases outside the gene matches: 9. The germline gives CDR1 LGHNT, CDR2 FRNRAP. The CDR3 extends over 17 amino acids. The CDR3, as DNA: TGTGCTAGTGGTTTGGTACACCGAGCGGGGGTCGACAATGAGCAGTTCTTC. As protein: CASGLVHRAGVDNEQFF.

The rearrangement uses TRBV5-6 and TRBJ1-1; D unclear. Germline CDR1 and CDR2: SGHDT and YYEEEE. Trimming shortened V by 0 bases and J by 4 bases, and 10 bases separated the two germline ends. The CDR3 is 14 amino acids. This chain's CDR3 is CASSLAGEGTEAFF. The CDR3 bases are TGTGCCAGCAGCTTGGCCGGGGAGGGCACTGAAGCTTTCTTT.

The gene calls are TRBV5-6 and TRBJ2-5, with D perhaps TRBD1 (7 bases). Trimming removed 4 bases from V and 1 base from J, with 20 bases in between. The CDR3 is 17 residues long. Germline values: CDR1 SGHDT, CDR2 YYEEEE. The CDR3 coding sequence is TGTGCCAGCAGCCCCCAGGGGGGCAGCTCGCTCCAAGAGACCCAGTACTTC. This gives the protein CASSPQGGSSLQETQYF.

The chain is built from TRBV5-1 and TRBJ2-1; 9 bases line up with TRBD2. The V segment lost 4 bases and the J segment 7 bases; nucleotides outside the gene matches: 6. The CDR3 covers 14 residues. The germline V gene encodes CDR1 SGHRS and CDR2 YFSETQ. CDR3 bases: TGCGCCAGCAGCCCGCGGGGGGGGCTTAATGAGCAGTTCTTC. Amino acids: CASSPRGGLNEQFF.

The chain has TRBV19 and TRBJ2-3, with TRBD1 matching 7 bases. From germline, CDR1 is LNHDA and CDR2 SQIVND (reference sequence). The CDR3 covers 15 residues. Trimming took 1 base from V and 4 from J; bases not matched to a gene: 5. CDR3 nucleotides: TGTGCCAGTAGTATAGGACCCCAGGGGGCAGATACGCAGTATTTT. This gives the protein CASSIGPQGADTQYF.

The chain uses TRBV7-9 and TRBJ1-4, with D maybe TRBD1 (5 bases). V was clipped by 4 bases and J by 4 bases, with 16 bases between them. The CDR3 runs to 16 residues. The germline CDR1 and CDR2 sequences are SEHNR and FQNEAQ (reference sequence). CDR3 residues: CASSSFPTGGNEKLFF. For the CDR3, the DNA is TGTGCCAGCAGCTCCTTTCCAACAGGTGGTAATGAAAAACTGTTTTTT.

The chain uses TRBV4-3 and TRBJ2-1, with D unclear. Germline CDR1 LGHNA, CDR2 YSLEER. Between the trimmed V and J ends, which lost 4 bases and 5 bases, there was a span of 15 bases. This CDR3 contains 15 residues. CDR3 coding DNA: TGCGCCAGCAGCCTGTGGCGGAGATCTGACAATGAGCAGTTCTTC. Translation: CASSLWRRSDNEQFF.

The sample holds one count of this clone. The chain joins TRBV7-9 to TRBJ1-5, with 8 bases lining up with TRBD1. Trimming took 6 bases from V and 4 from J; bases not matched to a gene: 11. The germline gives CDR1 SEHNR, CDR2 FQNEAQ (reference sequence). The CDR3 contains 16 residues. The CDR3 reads CASSHQDRVENQPQHF. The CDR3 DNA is TGTGCCAGCAGTCATCAGGACAGGGTCGAAAATCAGCCCCAGCATTTT. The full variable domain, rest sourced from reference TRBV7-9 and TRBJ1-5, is DTGVSQNPRHKITKRGQNVTFRCDPISEHNRLYWYRQTLGQGPEFLTYFQNEAQLEKSRLLSDRFSAERPKGSFSTLEIQRTEQGDSAMYLCASSHQDRVENQPQHFGDGTRLSIL.

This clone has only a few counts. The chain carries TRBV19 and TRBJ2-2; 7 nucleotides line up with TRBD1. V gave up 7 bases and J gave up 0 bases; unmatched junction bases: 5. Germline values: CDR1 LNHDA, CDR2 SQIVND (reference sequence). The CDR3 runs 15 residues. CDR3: CASMLGQANTGELFF. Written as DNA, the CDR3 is TGTGCCAGTATGCTAGGACAGGCGAACACCGGGGAGCTGTTTTTT.

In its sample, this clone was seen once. This chain's CDR3 is CASRPEGAGGYTF. In DNA form, the CDR3 reads TGTGCCAGCAGACCAGAGGGGGCAGGTGGCTACACCTTC. The chain employs TRBV7-9 and TRBJ1-2, with 7 bases aligning to TRBD1. Germline V gene lookup returns CDR1 SEHNR and CDR2 FQNEAQ (reference sequence). The CDR3 is 13 residues long. V was pared by 6 bases and J by 7 bases, with 8 bases of the junction left unmatched.

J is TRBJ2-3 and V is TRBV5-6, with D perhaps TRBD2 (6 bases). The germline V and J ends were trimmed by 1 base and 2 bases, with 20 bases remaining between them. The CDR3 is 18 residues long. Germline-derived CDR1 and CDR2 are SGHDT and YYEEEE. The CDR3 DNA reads TGTGCCAGCAGCTTGAGAGACGCCGGAGGGCCCTTCACAGATACGCAGTATTTT. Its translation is CASSLRDAGGPFTDTQYF. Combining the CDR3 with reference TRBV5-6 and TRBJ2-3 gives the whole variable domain DAGVTQSPTHLIKTRGQQVTLRCSPKSGHDTVSWYQQALGQGPQFIFQYYEEEERQRGNFPDRFSGHQFPNYSSELNVNALLLGDSALYLCASSLRDAGGPFTDTQYFGPGTRLTVL.